Below, 31 T cell receptor beta chains from the same sample are listed, as sequenced in a study of shared clonotypes between healthy human individuals. Produced via immunoSEQ multiplex PCR; TCRdb's table is partial and in-frame only. The sample carries roughly 2.5 million clones, over 85% recorded once. Material for sequencing was naive CD4+ T cells sorted from blood. Subset specified: CD45RA+ positively selected. The receptors shown here come from a man aged 18 to 29 in good health.

This rearrangement joins TRBV2 to TRBJ2-7; D not certain. Trimming removed 3 bases at V and 6 bases at J, with 12 bases between. CDR1 is SNHLY, CDR2 FYNNEI, per germline. The CDR3 totals 13 residues. As DNA, the CDR3 is TGTGCCAGCAGTGACTCCGGTAATCCCGAGCAGTACTTC. Translating gives CASSDSGNPEQYF. Filled out from reference TRBV2 and TRBJ2-7, the complete variable domain reads EPEVTQTPSHQVTQMGQEVILRCVPISNHLYFYWYRQILGQKVEFLVSFYNNEISEKSEIFDDQFSVERPDGSNFTLKIRSTKLEDSAMYFCASSDSGNPEQYFGPGTRLTVT.

The sample holds one count of this clone. The chain joins TRBV30 to TRBJ2-3; maybe TRBD2 (6 bases). V gave up 1 base and J gave up 6 bases, with 14 bases separating them. The CDR3 length is 14 residues. The germline V gene encodes CDR1 GTSNPN and CDR2 SVGIG (reference sequence). The CDR3 DNA is TGTGCCTGGAGTGGGACTAACTTCCTTGATACGCAGTATTTT. Protein product: CAWSGTNFLDTQYF. The full variable domain, completed using reference TRBV30 and TRBJ2-3, is SQTIHQWPATLVQPVGSPLSLECTVEGTSNPNLYWYRQAAGRGLQLLFYSVGIGQISSEVPQNLSASRPQDRQFILSSKKLLLSDSGFYLCAWSGTNFLDTQYFGPGTRLTVL.

The rearrangement uses TRBV6-1 and TRBJ1-2; perhaps TRBD1 as D (5 bases). Germline V CDR1 and CDR2: MNHNS, SASEGT. Deletions cut 4 bases from V and 3 bases from J, with 12 bases between. The CDR3 extends over 14 amino acids. CDR3 DNA sequence: TGTGCCAGCAGTGGTCGCGGGACCCACTATGGCTACACCTTC. Protein product: CASSGRGTHYGYTF.

This clone appeared a single time. The sample carries other DNA sequences with the same CDR3. The chain carries TRBV6-5 and TRBJ1-2; TRBD1 agrees at 7 bases. The CDR3 runs to 14 residues. Germline values: CDR1 MNHEY, CDR2 SVGAGI. The V and J ends lost 5 bases and 0 bases, in that order; junction bases with no gene match: 3. The CDR3 reads CASSRQGSNYGYTF. CDR3 sequence (DNA): TGTGCCAGCAGTCGACAGGGCTCTAACTATGGCTACACCTTC.

This clone was seen a handful of times. V usage is TRBV9 and J usage is TRBJ1-1, with TRBD1 as a possible D gene (5 bases). Germline V lookup: CDR1 SGDLS, CDR2 YYNGEE. The CDR3 extends over 15 amino acids. Trimming removed 2 bases at V and 4 bases at J, with 15 bases between. CDR3 nucleotide sequence: TGTGCCAGCAGCGTCTTAGGGGATGGGGGCACTGAAGCTTTCTTT. This translates into CASSVLGDGGTEAFF.

The rearrangement joins TRBV2 to TRBJ1-5; TRBD1 matches 10 bases. V gave up 5 bases and J gave up 9 bases; unmatched junction bases: 10. From germline, CDR1 is SNHLY and CDR2 FYNNEI. There are 15 residues in the CDR3. CDR3 in amino acids: CASSPLTGGAPPQHF. CDR3 nucleotide sequence: TGTGCCAGCAGTCCCTTGACAGGGGGCGCCCCGCCCCAGCATTTT.

V usage is TRBV6-5 and J usage is TRBJ1-2, with D hard to call. This CDR3 has 12 residues. The germline gives CDR1 MNHEY, CDR2 SVGAGI. Trimming took 10 bases from V and 7 from J, leaving 16 bases between them. CDR3 DNA: TGTGCCATCGGACGGGCGGAAGGTGGCTACACCTTC. This translates into CAIGRAEGGYTF.

The chain has TRBV5-1 and TRBJ2-1; tentatively, D is TRBD1 (6 bases). Trimming shortened V by 4 bases and J by 1 base, and 12 bases separated the two germline ends. Germline assignment: CDR1 SGHRS and CDR2 YFSETQ. This CDR3 has 15 residues. CDR3 sequence: CASSRGHNSYNEQFF. The DNA for the CDR3 is TGCGCCAGCAGCCGGGGACACAATTCCTACAATGAGCAGTTCTTC.

V is TRBV4-1 and J is TRBJ1-1; D remains unclear. The CDR3 contains 14 residues. The germline V and J ends were trimmed by 2 bases and 0 bases, with 7 bases remaining between them. Germline V gene lookup returns CDR1 MGHRA and CDR2 YSYEKL. CDR3 nucleotide sequence: TGCGCCAGCAGCCAACTTGGGATGAACACTGAAGCTTTCTTT. Protein sequence: CASSQLGMNTEAFF.

V and J are TRBV7-2 and TRBJ1-1; D is possibly TRBD1 (5 bases). The germline CDR1 and CDR2 sequences are SGHTA and FQGNSA. The CDR3 runs 13 residues. Trimming cost V 5 bases and J 5 bases, with 12 bases left between them. The CDR3 loop reads CASSIGEGTEAFF. The CDR3 DNA follows: TGTGCCAGCAGCATAGGGGAGGGTACTGAAGCTTTCTTT.

The chain uses TRBV1 and TRBJ1-5; the D call TRBD1 from the table was never checked on the DNA. TRBV1 counts as a pseudogene. The CDR3 has 18 residues. CDR3 loop: CTSSHLRDRGLPQGPQHF. The CDR3 nucleotides read TGCACCAGCAGCCATTTAAGGGACAGGGGCCTTCCTCAGGGGCCCCAGCATTTT.

The chain uses TRBV19 and TRBJ1-2; 7 bases align to TRBD1. The junction had 6 bases not matched to a gene; V was cut back by 6 bases and J by 2 bases. The CDR3 extends over 14 amino acids. Looked up from germline, CDR1 is LNHDA and CDR2 is SQIVND (reference sequence). CDR3 loop: CASSRQGPNYGYTF. The CDR3 bases are TGTGCCAGTAGCCGACAGGGACCCAACTATGGCTACACCTTC.

The V and J genes are TRBV10-3 and TRBJ1-1, with 7 nucleotides matching TRBD1. CDR3 length: 15 residues. The V gene's germline CDR1 is ENHRY and CDR2 SYGVKD. V lost 5 bases and J lost 7; bases outside the gene matches: 13. The CDR3 loop reads CAISPNGQATVEAFF. CDR3 DNA: TGTGCCATCAGTCCGAACGGACAGGCCACCGTTGAAGCTTTCTTT.

This clone was observed once. V and J are TRBV6-5 and TRBJ2-7; TRBD2 agrees at 8 bases. In germline, CDR1 is MNHEY, CDR2 SVGAGI. This CDR3 has 15 amino acids. The V and J ends lost 5 bases and 2 bases, in that order; junction bases with no gene match: 8. CDR3 residues: CASSPWAGGPYEQYF. For the CDR3, the DNA is TGTGCCAGCAGTCCTTGGGCGGGGGGACCCTACGAGCAGTACTTC.

The chain has TRBV18 and TRBJ2-3; 12 nucleotides match TRBD2. CDR1 KGHSH and CDR2 LQKENI come from the germline V gene. The CDR3 is made up of 17 amino acids. V lost 4 bases, J lost 2 bases, and 7 bases stayed unmatched. The CDR3 DNA is TGTGCCAGCTCACTTCGACTAGCGGGAGACCTCACAGATACGCAGTATTTT. This codes for CASSLRLAGDLTDTQYF.

The sample holds one count of this clone. The genes are TRBV27 and TRBJ2-5, with 12 bases that match TRBD1. This CDR3 comprises 15 residues. After removal of 4 bases from V and 3 bases from J, the junction contained 3 bases not matched to a gene. Germline V gene sequence: CDR1 MNHEY, CDR2 SMNVEV (reference sequence). The CDR3: CASSWGQGAKETQYF. The CDR3 bases are TGTGCCAGCAGTTGGGGACAGGGGGCTAAAGAGACCCAGTACTTC.

V usage is TRBV7-5 and J usage is TRBJ2-1; TRBD2 reflects the table's D call only, with no check against the DNA. TRBV7-5 is termed a pseudogene. This CDR3 comprises 14 residues. The CDR3 loop is CARRLAGGLVEQFF. In nucleotides, the CDR3 is TGTGCCAGAAGGCTAGCGGGGGGGCTTGTTGAGCAGTTCTTC.

A single count supports this clone. The chain employs TRBV18 and TRBJ2-1; perhaps D is TRBD1 or TRBD2 (5 bases each). The CDR3 is 14 residues long. Trimming shortened V by 2 bases and J by 15 bases, and 20 bases separated the two germline ends. Germline V lookup: CDR1 KGHSH, CDR2 LQKENI. The CDR3 spells CASSPGTDTPTRFF. Written as DNA, the CDR3 is TGTGCCAGCTCACCAGGGACGGACACCCCAACGCGGTTCTTC.

This chain uses TRBV30 with TRBJ1-5; D is possibly TRBD1 (6 bases). This CDR3 spans 13 amino acids. Germline CDR1 and CDR2: GTSNPN and SVGIG (reference sequence). V shed 5 bases and J shed 6 bases, with 14 bases lying between them. The CDR3 nucleotides are TGTGCCTGGGCTCGGGGGGGCGGTCAGCCCCAGCATTTT. It translates to CAWARGGGQPQHF. The variable domain in full, with the rest retrieved from reference TRBV30 and TRBJ1-5, is SQTIHQWPATLVQPVGSPLSLECTVEGTSNPNLYWYRQAAGRGLQLLFYSVGIGQISSEVPQNLSASRPQDRQFILSSKKLLLSDSGFYLCAWARGGGQPQHFGDGTRLSIL.

V is TRBV30 and J is TRBJ2-1, with unresolved D. This CDR3 is built from 17 residues. Per the germline V gene, CDR1 is GTSNPN and CDR2 is SVGIG (reference sequence). The V and J ends lost 3 bases and 3 bases respectively, with 21 bases between them. The CDR3 nucleotides read TGTGCCTGGAGCAGAGGTCGGGCACGCGGCCACTACAATGAGCAGTTCTTC. It specifies CAWSRGRARGHYNEQFF.

V and J are TRBV19 and TRBJ2-3, with D possibly matching TRBD2 (6 bases). From germline, CDR1 is LNHDA and CDR2 SQIVND (reference sequence). Trimming cost V 6 bases and J 3 bases, with 13 bases left between them. The CDR3 loop spans 14 amino acids. The CDR3 nucleotides are TGTGCCAGTAGCAGGGTGGGGGGAACAGATACGCAGTATTTT. It is translated as CASSRVGGTDTQYF.

With regard to this clone: This sample also contains other DNA sequences that code for the same CDR3. V is TRBV2 and J is TRBJ2-7; D gene uncertain. The CDR3 covers 12 residues. Germline assignment: CDR1 SNHLY and CDR2 FYNNEI. The V end was cut by 4 bases, the J end by 3 bases, with 7 bases between. CDR3 DNA: TGTGCCAGCAGTGCCGGCGGCTACGAGCAGTACTTC. Amino acid sequence: CASSAGGYEQYF.

This clone has a single count. The rearrangement joins TRBV13 to TRBJ2-3, with a possible D match to TRBD2 (6 bases). CDR3 length equals 17 residues. Germline assignment: CDR1 PRHDT and CDR2 FYEKMQ (reference sequence). V was clipped by 1 base and J by 0 bases, with 14 bases between them. This chain's CDR3 is CASSLDGYGTSTDTQYF. The CDR3 DNA reads TGTGCCAGCAGCTTAGATGGTTATGGGACTAGCACAGATACGCAGTATTTT.

The chain has TRBV5-4 and TRBJ2-7; 7 bases match TRBD1. The germline V gene encodes CDR1 SGHNT and CDR2 YYREEE (reference sequence). The J segment lost 4 bases and the V segment lost 6 bases, leaving 7 bases of the junction unmatched. CDR3 length equals 13 residues. CDR3 bases: TGTGCCAGCAACAGACAGGGTCAGTACGAGCAGTACTTC. It is translated as CASNRQGQYEQYF.

The chain combines TRBV5-5 with TRBJ2-1; 8 positions agree with TRBD1. Trimming removed 3 bases from V and 7 bases from J; junction bases left unmatched: 15. Germline V gene data show CDR1 as SGHKS and CDR2 as YYEKEE (reference sequence). This CDR3 contains 17 residues. CDR3 in DNA: TGTGCCAGCAGCTCGGGGGACAGGTCTCGGGCGAGGAATGAGCAGTTCTTC. It codes for CASSSGDRSRARNEQFF.

The chain carries TRBV19 and TRBJ1-2, with 9 bases identical to TRBD1. Germline V gene sequence: CDR1 LNHDA, CDR2 SQIVND (reference sequence). The CDR3 contains 19 residues. The trim removed 6 bases at V and 0 bases at J, leaving 17 bases unmatched. This chain's CDR3 is CASRHRPGQGPSTNYGYTF. DNA for the CDR3: TGTGCCAGTAGACATCGACCGGGACAGGGACCTTCAACTAACTATGGCTACACCTTC.

The chain couples TRBV28 to TRBJ2-2; possibly TRBD1 for D (6 bases). CDR3 length: 14 residues. Per germline, CDR1 MDHEN and CDR2 SYDVKM. The V and J ends lost 8 bases and 0 bases respectively, with 10 bases between them. This chain's CDR3 is CASGGGANTGELFF. In nucleotides, the CDR3 is TGTGCCAGCGGTGGGGGCGCGAACACCGGGGAGCTGTTTTTT.

The chain is built from TRBV9 and TRBJ2-5, with 9 nucleotides matching TRBD2. The CDR3 length is 15 residues. Germline trimming cut 7 bases from V and 5 bases from J; bases unmatched to any gene: 12. Germline-derived CDR1 and CDR2 are SGDLS and YYNGEE. The CDR3, as DNA: TGTGCCAGCTGTTCGGCGGGAGGGCCCATGGAGACCCAGTACTTC. This translates into CASCSAGGPMETQYF.

This clone was seen a single time. The rearrangement uses TRBV5-4 and TRBJ2-3; 13 positions agree with TRBD2. Germline lookup yields CDR1 SGHNT and CDR2 YYREEE (reference sequence). V trimming: 4 bases; J trimming: 6 bases; junction bases outside the gene matches: 11. This CDR3 spans 17 amino acids. The CDR3 bases are TGTGCCAGCAGCGTAGGACTTACTAGCGGGGGGGTTGATACGCAGTATTTT. Its translation is CASSVGLTSGGVDTQYF.

V gene TRBV5-6 combines with J gene TRBJ2-1; a possible D gene is TRBD2 (6 bases). Germline V gene lookup returns CDR1 SGHDT and CDR2 YYEEEE. There are 16 residues in the CDR3. V shed 0 bases and J shed 1 base, with 11 bases lying between them. CDR3 nucleotide sequence: TGTGCCAGCAGCTTGGGGGCGGGATTTTCCTACAATGAGCAGTTCTTC. Translating gives CASSLGAGFSYNEQFF.

The V and J genes are TRBV10-3 and TRBJ1-5; a weak D match, TRBD1 (6 bases). Germline CDR1 ENHRY, CDR2 SYGVKD. This CDR3 is built from 15 residues. V was trimmed by 0 bases and J by 6 bases, leaving 12 bases between them. The CDR3 bases are TGTGCCATCAGTGAGTCGTCGGGGGGGCTTCAGCCCCAGCATTTT. It specifies CAISESSGGLQPQHF.